Listed below are T cell receptor beta chains from one sample, sequenced in a study of shared clonotypes between healthy human individuals. Libraries were prepared by immunoSEQ multiplex PCR; TCRdb keeps only in-frame clonotypes and omits some of them. The sample has more than 1 million clones; approximately 80% are singletons. Sample: memory CD4+ T cells from PBMCs. The receptors originated from a man younger than 30 in good health. Some clones in this sample may be carry-over from other donors' samples. The CDR3 runs from the conserved cysteine through the conserved F or W. The size entry is marked missing in some rows and otherwise reads once, few, many or a size class.

j_gene: TRBJ2-7
v_gene: TRBV5-1
abundance: few
CDR3aa: CASSLTGQEGYEQYF

j_gene: TRBJ2-3
v_gene: TRBV5-1
abundance: .
CDR3aa: CASSPLAGGSADTQYF

j_gene: TRBJ1-2
v_gene: TRBV30
abundance: .
CDR3aa: CAWSEIHYGYTF

j_gene: TRBJ2-5
v_gene: TRBV11-2
abundance: once
CDR3aa: CASSLPLGETQYF

j_gene: TRBJ1-1
v_gene: TRBV9
abundance: once
CDR3aa: CASSVQGTNTEAFF

j_gene: TRBJ2-7
v_gene: TRBV2
abundance: .
CDR3aa: CASSRDINEQYF

j_gene: TRBJ2-5
v_gene: TRBV30
abundance: .
CDR3aa: CACVPGQETQYF

j_gene: TRBJ1-5
v_gene: TRBV4-2
abundance: once
CDR3aa: CASSQDWTGGILGPQHF

j_gene: TRBJ1-1
v_gene: TRBV19
abundance: .
CDR3aa: CASSILADLNTEAFF

j_gene: TRBJ1-4
v_gene: TRBV6-5
abundance: .
CDR3aa: CASSGKDRGKLFF

j_gene: TRBJ2-3
v_gene: TRBV4-1
abundance: few
CDR3aa: CASRRGLGGITDTQYF

j_gene: TRBJ1-5
v_gene: TRBV27
abundance: .
CDR3aa: CASSLNRDRQTPQHF

j_gene: .
v_gene: TRBV2
abundance: .
CDR3aa: CASSAGTSGTYEQYF

j_gene: TRBJ1-1
v_gene: TRBV18
abundance: few
CDR3aa: CASSSGSWNTEAFF

j_gene: TRBJ2-1
v_gene: TRBV4-1
abundance: .
CDR3aa: CASSQHQLAGDSYNEQFF